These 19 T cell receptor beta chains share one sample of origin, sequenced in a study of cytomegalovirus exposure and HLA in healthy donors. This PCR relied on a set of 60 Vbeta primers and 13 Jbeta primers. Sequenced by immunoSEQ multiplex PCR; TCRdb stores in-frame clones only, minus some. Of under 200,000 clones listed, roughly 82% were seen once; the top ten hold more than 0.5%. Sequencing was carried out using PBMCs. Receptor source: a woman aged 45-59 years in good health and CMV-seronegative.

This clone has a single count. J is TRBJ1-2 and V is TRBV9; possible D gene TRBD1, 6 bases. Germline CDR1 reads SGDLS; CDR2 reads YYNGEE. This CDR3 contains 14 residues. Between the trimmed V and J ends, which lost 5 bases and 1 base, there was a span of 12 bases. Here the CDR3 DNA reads TGTGCCAGCAGAAATGGGGGCCTTAACTATGGCTACACCTTC. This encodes CASRNGGLNYGYTF. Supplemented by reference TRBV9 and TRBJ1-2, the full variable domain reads DSGVTQTPKHLITATGQRVTLRCSPRSGDLSVYWYQQSLDQGLQFLIQYYNGEERAKGNILERFSAQQFPDLHSELNLSSLELGDSALYFCASRNGGLNYGYTFGSGTRLTVV.

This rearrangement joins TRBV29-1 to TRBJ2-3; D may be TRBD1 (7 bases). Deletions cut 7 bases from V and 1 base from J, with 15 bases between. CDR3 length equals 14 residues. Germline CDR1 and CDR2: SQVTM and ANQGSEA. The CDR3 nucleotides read TGCAGCGGTGCGGGGACAGACGGCACAGATACGCAGTATTTT. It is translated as CSGAGTDGTDTQYF.

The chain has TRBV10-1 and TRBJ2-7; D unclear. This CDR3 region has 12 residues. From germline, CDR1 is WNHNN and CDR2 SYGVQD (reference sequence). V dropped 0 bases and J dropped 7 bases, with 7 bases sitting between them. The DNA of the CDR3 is TGCGCCAGCAGTGAGTCAGCTTGGGAGCAGTACTTC. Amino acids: CASSESAWEQYF.

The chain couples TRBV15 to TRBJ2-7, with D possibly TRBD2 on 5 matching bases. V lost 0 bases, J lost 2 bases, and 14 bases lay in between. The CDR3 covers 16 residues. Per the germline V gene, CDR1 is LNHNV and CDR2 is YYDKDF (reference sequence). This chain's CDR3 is CATSRDGLADAYEQYF. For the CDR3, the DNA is TGTGCCACCAGCAGAGATGGGCTAGCAGACGCCTACGAGCAGTACTTC.

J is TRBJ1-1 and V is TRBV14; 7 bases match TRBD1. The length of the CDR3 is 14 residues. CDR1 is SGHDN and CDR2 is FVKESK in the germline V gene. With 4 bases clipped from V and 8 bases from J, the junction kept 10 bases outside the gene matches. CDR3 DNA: TGTGCCAGCAGCCTTTCCCCGACAGGGTGGGAAGCTTTCTTT. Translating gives CASSLSPTGWEAFF.

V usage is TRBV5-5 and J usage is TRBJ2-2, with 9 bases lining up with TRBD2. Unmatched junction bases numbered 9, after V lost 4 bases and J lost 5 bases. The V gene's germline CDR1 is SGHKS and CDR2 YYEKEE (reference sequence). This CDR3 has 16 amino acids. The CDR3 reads CASSPVGGRVTGELFF. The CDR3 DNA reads TGTGCCAGCAGCCCAGTTGGCGGGAGGGTTACCGGGGAGCTGTTTTTT.

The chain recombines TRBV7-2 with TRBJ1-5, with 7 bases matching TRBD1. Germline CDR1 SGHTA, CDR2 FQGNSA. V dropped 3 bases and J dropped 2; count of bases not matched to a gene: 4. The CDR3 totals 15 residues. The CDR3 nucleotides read TGTGCCAGCAGCTTGAGAGGGACAGGCAATCAGCCCCAGCATTTT. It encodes CASSLRGTGNQPQHF. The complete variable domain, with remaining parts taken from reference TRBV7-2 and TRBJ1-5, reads GAGVSQSPSNKVTEKGKDVELRCDPISGHTALYWYRQSLGQGLEFLIYFQGNSAPDKSGLPSDRFSAERTGGSVSTLTIQRTQQEDSAVYLCASSLRGTGNQPQHFGDGTRLSIL.

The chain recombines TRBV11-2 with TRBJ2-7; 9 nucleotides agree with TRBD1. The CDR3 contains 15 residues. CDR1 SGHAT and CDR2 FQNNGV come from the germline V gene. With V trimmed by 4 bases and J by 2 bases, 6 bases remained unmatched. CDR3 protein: CASSSGTGSPYEQYF. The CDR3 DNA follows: TGTGCCAGCAGCTCCGGGACAGGGAGTCCCTACGAGCAGTACTTC.

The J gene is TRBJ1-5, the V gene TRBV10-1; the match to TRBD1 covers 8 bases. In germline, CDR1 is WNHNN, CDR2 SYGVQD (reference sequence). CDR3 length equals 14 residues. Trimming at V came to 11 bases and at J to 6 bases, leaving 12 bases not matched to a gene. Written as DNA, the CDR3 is TGCGCCTCCTTGGGCAGGGGGCGAAGTCAGCCCCAGCATTTT. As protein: CASLGRGRSQPQHF.

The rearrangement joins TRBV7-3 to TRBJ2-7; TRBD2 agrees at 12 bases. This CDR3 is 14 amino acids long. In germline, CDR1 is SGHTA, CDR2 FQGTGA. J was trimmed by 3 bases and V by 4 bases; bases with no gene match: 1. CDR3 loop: CASSSGLAGYEQYF. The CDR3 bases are TGTGCCAGCAGCTCGGGACTAGCGGGCTACGAGCAGTACTTC. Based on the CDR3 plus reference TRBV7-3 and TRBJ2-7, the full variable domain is GAGVSQTPSNKVTEKGKYVELRCDPISGHTALYWYRQSLGQGPEFLIYFQGTGAADDSGLPNDRFFAVRPEGSVSTLKIQRTERGDSAVYLCASSSGLAGYEQYFGPGTRLTVT.

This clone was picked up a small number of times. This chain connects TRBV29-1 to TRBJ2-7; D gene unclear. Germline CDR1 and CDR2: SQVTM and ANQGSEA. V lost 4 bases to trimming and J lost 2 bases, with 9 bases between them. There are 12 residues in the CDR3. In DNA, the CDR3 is TGCAGCGTTGGGCCCGCAGCCTACGAGCAGTACTTC. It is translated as CSVGPAAYEQYF.

The CDR3 bases are TGCAGCGTTTCCCGGACAGCCTCAACTAATGAAAAACTGTTTTTT. It codes for CSVSRTASTNEKLFF. This rearrangement joins TRBV29-1 to TRBJ1-4, with D tentatively TRBD1 (6 bases). In germline, CDR1 is SQVTM, CDR2 ANQGSEA. CDR3 size: 15 residues. V shed 5 bases and J shed 0 bases, with 13 bases lying between them.

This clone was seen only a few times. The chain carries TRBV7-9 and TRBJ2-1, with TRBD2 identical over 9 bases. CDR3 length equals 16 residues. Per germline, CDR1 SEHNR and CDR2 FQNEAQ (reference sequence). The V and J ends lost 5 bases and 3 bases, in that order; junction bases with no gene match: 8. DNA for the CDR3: TGTGCCAGCAGCCAACTCCTTAGCGGGAGCTACAATGAGCAGTTCTTC. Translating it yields CASSQLLSGSYNEQFF.

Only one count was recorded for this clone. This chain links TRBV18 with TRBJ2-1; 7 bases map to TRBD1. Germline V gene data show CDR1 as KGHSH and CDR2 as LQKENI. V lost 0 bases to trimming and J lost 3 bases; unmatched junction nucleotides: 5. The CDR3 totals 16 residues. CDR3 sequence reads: CASSPPRDRVYNEQFF. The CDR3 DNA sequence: TGTGCCAGCTCACCACCGAGGGACAGAGTCTACAATGAGCAGTTCTTC. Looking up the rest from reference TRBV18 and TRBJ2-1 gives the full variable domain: NAGVMQNPRHLVRRRGQEARLRCSPMKGHSHVYWYRQLPEEGLKFMVYLQKENIIDESGMPKERFSAEFPKEGPSILRIQQVVRGDSAAYFCASSPPRDRVYNEQFFGPGTRLTVL.

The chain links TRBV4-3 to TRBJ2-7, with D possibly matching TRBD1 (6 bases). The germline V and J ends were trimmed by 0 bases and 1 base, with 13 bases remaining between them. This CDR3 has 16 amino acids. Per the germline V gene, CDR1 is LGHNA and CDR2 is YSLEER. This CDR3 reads CASSQDSSGVSYEQYF. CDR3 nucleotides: TGCGCCAGCAGCCAAGATAGTTCAGGGGTTTCCTACGAGCAGTACTTC.

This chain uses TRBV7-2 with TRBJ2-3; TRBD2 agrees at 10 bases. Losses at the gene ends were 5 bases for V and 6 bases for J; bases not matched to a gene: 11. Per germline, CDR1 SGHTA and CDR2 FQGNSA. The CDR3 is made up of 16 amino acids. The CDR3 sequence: CASSPLAGGTADTQYF. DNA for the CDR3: TGTGCCAGCAGCCCCTTAGCGGGAGGCACGGCGGATACGCAGTATTTT.

CDR3 region: CASSVEQGREQYF. The CDR3 nucleotides are TGTGCCAGCAGCGTAGAACAGGGGCGTGAGCAGTACTTC. This chain links TRBV9 with TRBJ2-7, with 7 positions matching TRBD1. This CDR3 is 13 amino acids long. The V and J ends lost 0 bases and 7 bases, in that order; junction bases with no gene match: 4. Germline CDR1 reads SGDLS; CDR2 reads YYNGEE.

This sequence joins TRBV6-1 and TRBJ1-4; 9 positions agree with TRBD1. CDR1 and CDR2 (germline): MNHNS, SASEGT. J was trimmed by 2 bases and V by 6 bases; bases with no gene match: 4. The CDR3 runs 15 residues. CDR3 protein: CASSYRGLTNEKLFF. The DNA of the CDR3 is TGTGCCAGCAGCTACAGGGGGCTGACTAATGAAAAACTGTTTTTT.

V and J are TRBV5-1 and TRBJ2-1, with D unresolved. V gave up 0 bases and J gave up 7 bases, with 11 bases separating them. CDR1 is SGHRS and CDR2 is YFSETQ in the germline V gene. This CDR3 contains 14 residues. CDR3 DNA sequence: TGCGCCAGCAGCTTGGGCCCCCCCGGGAATGAGCAGTTCTTC. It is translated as CASSLGPPGNEQFF.